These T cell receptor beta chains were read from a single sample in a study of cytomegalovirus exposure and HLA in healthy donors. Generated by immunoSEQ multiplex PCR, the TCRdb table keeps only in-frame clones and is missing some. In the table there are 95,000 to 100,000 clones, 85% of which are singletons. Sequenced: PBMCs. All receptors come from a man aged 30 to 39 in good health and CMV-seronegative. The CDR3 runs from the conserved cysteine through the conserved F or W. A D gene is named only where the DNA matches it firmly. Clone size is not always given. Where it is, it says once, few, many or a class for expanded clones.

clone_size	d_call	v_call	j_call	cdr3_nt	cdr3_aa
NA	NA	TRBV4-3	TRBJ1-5	TGCGCCAGCAGCCAAGATGCCCAGGGGAGTCAGCCCCAGCATTTT	CASSQDAQGSQPQHF
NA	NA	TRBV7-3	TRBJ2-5	TGTGCCAGCAGTCCCGGACAGAAAGAGACCCAGTACTTC	CASSPGQKETQYF
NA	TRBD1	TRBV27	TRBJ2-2	TGTGCCAGCAGGCGCCAGCTTGGGACAGGGATGAACACCGGGGAGCTGTTTTTT	CASRRQLGTGMNTGELFF
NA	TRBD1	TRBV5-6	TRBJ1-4	TGTGCCAGCAGCTTTAGGACAGGGAATGAAAAACTGTTTTTT	CASSFRTGNEKLFF
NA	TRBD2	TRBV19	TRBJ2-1	TGTGCCAGTAGGGCTAGCGGGAGCCATGAGCAGTTCTTC	CASRASGSHEQFF
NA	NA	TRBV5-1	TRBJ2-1	TGCGCCAGCAGCTTGGGCGTCCCGGATGAGCAGTTCTTC	CASSLGVPDEQFF
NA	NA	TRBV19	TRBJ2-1	TGTGCCAGTGTGGGGGGGAGGGGGATATACAATGAGCAGTTCTTC	CASVGGRGIYNEQFF
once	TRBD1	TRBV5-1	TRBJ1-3	TGCGCCAGCAGCTCGACCGGGACAGGGGGAAACACCATATATTTT	CASSSTGTGGNTIYF
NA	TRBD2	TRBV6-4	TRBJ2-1	TGTGCCAGCAGTCACTCAAGCGGGGCCCGCCAGGAGCAGTTCTTC	CASSHSSGARQEQFF
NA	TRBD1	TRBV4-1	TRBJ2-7	TGCGCCAGCAGCCAGCCGGGACAGGGGGTTTACGAGCAGTACTTC	CASSQPGQGVYEQYF
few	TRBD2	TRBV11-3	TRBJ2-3	TGTGCCAGCAGCTTAGGGAGGCGGGAGGCAAGCACAGATACGCAGTATTTT	CASSLGRREASTDTQYF
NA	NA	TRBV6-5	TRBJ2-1	TGTGCCAGCAGTTACAGCGCTAGCTCCGGCAATGAGCAGTTCTTC	CASSYSASSGNEQFF
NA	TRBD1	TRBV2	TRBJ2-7	TGTGCCAGCAGTGGGTGGGAGACAGGGGAAGTCGAGCAGTACTTC	CASSGWETGEVEQYF
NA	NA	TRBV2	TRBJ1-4	TGTGCCAGCAAAAGCAGGTACAATGAAAAACTGTTTTTT	CASKSRYNEKLFF
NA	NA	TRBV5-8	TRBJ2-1	TGTGCCAGCAGCCCTGCGGGGACAGAGCCCTACAATGAGCAGTTCTTC	CASSPAGTEPYNEQFF
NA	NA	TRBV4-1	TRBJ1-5	TGCGCCAGCAGCCCCCTTTTCGATGTTAGTCAGCCCCAGCATTTT	CASSPLFDVSQPQHF
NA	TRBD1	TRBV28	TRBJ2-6	TGTGCCAGCAGGGACAGGATCTCTGGGGCCAACGTCCTGACTTTC	CASRDRISGANVLTF
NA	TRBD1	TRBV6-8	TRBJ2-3	TGTGCCAGCACCAGGGACAGACCTAGCACAGATACGCAGTATTTT	CASTRDRPSTDTQYF
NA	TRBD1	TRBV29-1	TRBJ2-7	TGCAGCGTTGGGACAGGGACCTACGAGCAGTACTTC	CSVGTGTYEQYF
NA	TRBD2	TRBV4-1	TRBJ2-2	TGCGCCAGCAGCCACGGACTAGCGGGGCTTAACACCGGGGAGCTGTTTTTT	CASSHGLAGLNTGELFF
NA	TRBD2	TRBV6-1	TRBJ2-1	TGTGCCAGCAGTTCTAGCGGGCACAATGAGCAGTTCTTC	CASSSSGHNEQFF
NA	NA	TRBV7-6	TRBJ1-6	TGTGCCAGCAGCTTAGTTTCGGACAGCCTTTCACCCCTCCACTTT	CASSLVSDSLSPLHF